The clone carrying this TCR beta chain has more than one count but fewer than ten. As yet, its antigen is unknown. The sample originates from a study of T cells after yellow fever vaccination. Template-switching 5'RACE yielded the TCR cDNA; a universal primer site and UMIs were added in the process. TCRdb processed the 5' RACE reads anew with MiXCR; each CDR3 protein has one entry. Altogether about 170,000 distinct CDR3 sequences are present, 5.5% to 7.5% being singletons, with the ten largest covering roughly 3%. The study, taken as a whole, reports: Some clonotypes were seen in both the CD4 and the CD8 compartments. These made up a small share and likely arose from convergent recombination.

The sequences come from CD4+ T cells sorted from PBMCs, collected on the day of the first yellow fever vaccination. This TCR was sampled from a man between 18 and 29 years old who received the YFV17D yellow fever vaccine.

The CDR3 nucleotides read TGTGCCAGCTCACCAGCTGTGCAGGCCCGGAGCGTACCCCTCCACTTT. It encodes CASSPAVQARSVPLHF. The V and J genes are TRBV18 and TRBJ1-6; D call uncertain. Germline lookup yields CDR1 KGHSH and CDR2 LQKENI. V was clipped by 2 bases and J by 12 bases, with 20 bases between them. This CDR3 is 16 amino acids long.